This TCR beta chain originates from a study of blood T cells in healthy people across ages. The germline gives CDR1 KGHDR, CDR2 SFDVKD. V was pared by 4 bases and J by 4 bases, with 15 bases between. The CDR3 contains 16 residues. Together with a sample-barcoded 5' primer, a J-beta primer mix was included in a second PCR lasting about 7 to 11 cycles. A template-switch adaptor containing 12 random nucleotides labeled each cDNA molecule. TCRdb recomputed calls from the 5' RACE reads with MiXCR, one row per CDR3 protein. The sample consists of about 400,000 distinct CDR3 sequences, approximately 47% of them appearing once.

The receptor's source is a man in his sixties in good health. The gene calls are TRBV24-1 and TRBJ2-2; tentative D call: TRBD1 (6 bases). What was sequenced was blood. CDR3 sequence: CATSEDWGLVTGELFF. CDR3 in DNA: TGTGCCACCAGTGAAGATTGGGGGCTTGTCACCGGGGAGCTGTTTTTT.